The clone carrying this TCR beta chain was seen once. The antigen remains undetermined. The data were taken from a study of T cell responses to AZD1222 COVID-19 vaccine. Assay used: immunoSEQ multiplex PCR; TCRdb lists only in-frame clones, some missing. The sample has about 82,000 clones, approximately 83% seen once. General study results and limits: Spike regions recognized by vaccine-associated CD4 TCRs spanned the protein, led by 160-218 and 743-854.

Germline CDR1 reads GTSNPN; CDR2 reads SVGIG (reference sequence). This CDR3 has 13 amino acids. Deletions cut 7 bases from V and 9 bases from J, with 16 bases between. The TCR sequence derives from an adult who received the AZD1222 COVID-19 vaccine. The sample here was peripheral blood, taken 28 days after the second AZD1222 dose. The chain is built from TRBV30 and TRBJ1-6; D may be TRBD1 (5 bases). The CDR3 DNA follows: TGTGCCTTCACGAGCCTTAGGGGTTCACCCCTCCACTTT. Protein product: CAFTSLRGSPLHF.